Given below is one T cell receptor (beta chain) in context. This record comes from a study of monozygotic twins with inflammatory bowel disease. Germline CDR1 and CDR2: SGHVS and FQNEAQ. This CDR3 has 14 amino acids. Each CDR3 protein gets one entry in TCRdb, which reprocessed the 5' RACE reads and gives no DNA. The listing contains approximately 400,000 distinct CDR3 sequences. This chain connects TRBV7-8 to TRBJ2-3; without DNA, the TCRdb call of TRBD1 cannot be checked. The sample comprised blood. This clonotype originated in a human donor with ulcerative colitis or Crohn's disease, or a healthy co-twin of an affected twin (not recorded which). The CDR3 reads CASSFGGTADTQYF.